The 18 T cell receptor beta chains below were found in one sample sequenced in a study of T cell responses to AZD1222 COVID-19 vaccine. Measured with immunoSEQ multiplex PCR; TCRdb has only the in-frame clones, and not every one. The sample lists 99,000 or so clones; roughly 90% were seen once. Specimen: peripheral blood, collected on day 0 of AZD1222 vaccination. The receptors here all came from an adult in good health.

J is TRBJ2-3 and V is TRBV25-1, with D possibly being TRBD1 or TRBD2 (6 bases each). Trimming removed 6 bases from V and 2 bases from J, with 21 bases in between. The CDR3 runs 17 residues. Germline CDR1 is MGHDK and CDR2 is SYGVNS. CDR3 bases: TGTGCCAGCAGATCTCTCGGGGGACACATCAACACAGATACGCAGTATTTT. Residues: CASRSLGGHINTDTQYF.

Comment on this clone: At one of its ends the junction is not consistent with the germline gene, which may arise from a read error. The chain has TRBV6-1 and TRBJ1-5; 8 positions match TRBD1. The germline gives CDR1 MNHNS, CDR2 SASEGT. The CDR3 is made up of 15 amino acids. CDR3 nucleotide sequence: TGTGCCAGCAGTAAAGCCCAGGGGGCTGCTCAGCCCCAGCATTTT. Its protein is CASSKAQGAAQPQHF.

This chain joins TRBV2 and TRBJ1-1; D unclear. V was cut by 10 bases and J by 1 base, with 10 bases left in between. This CDR3 has 12 amino acids. In germline, CDR1 is SNHLY, CDR2 FYNNEI. The DNA for the CDR3 is TGTGCCAACTTTAGGCCGAACACTGAAGCTTTCTTT. This gives the protein CANFRPNTEAFF.

The chain joins TRBV7-9 to TRBJ1-6; D gene uncertain. V was pared by 1 base and J by 10 bases, with 8 bases between. This CDR3 region has 13 residues. Germline loops: CDR1 SEHNR, CDR2 FQNEAQ (reference sequence). The CDR3 spells CASSLGDHSPLHF. The CDR3 DNA reads TGTGCCAGCAGCTTAGGGGATCACTCACCCCTCCACTTT.

This chain joins TRBV28 and TRBJ1-2, with D perhaps TRBD1 (5 bases). The V and J ends lost 6 bases and 1 base respectively, with 15 bases between them. The CDR3 is made up of 15 amino acids. In germline, CDR1 is MDHEN, CDR2 SYDVKM. CDR3 nucleotide sequence: TGTGCCAGCAGCCAGGGTTTTTCAAATAACTATGGCTACACCTTC. This encodes CASSQGFSNNYGYTF.

This chain uses TRBV7-9 with TRBJ1-4; 7 bases are a match to TRBD1. V shed 6 bases, J shed 7 bases, and the junction held 17 bases outside the gene matches. Germline-derived CDR1 and CDR2 are SEHNR and FQNEAQ (reference sequence). The CDR3 is made up of 17 amino acids. The CDR3 region is CASSRGLQGTVGEKLFF. Here the CDR3 DNA reads TGTGCCAGCAGTCGCGGCCTCCAGGGGACAGTTGGTGAAAAACTGTTTTTT. Full variable domain (missing parts from reference TRBV7-9 and TRBJ1-4): DTGVSQNPRHKITKRGQNVTFRCDPISEHNRLYWYRQTLGQGPEFLTYFQNEAQLEKSRLLSDRFSAERPKGSFSTLEIQRTEQGDSAMYLCASSRGLQGTVGEKLFFGSGTQLSVL.

The chain recombines TRBV11-2 with TRBJ1-1; possibly TRBD1 for D (5 bases). The CDR3 is 13 residues long. Germline V gene lookup returns CDR1 SGHAT and CDR2 FQNNGV. The V end was cut by 5 bases, the J end by 6 bases, with 13 bases between. CDR3 DNA sequence: TGTGCCAGCAGCCTAGTCCCGGGGGCTGAAGCTTTCTTT. Its protein product is CASSLVPGAEAFF.

This clone was recorded a few times. The rearrangement uses TRBV9 and TRBJ2-5; 7 nucleotides match TRBD1. In germline, CDR1 is SGDLS, CDR2 YYNGEE. The length of the CDR3 is 15 residues. With 3 bases clipped from V and 2 bases from J, the junction kept 7 bases outside the gene matches. The CDR3: CASSARDRLQETQYF. The CDR3 DNA reads TGTGCCAGCAGCGCCCGGGACAGACTTCAAGAGACCCAGTACTTC.

The V call is TRBV2, the J call TRBJ2-1, with 12 nucleotides matching TRBD2. The CDR3 is 14 amino acids. Per germline, CDR1 SNHLY and CDR2 FYNNEI. The J segment lost 8 bases and the V segment lost 5 bases, leaving 4 bases of the junction unmatched. CDR3 protein: CASSLAGGRYEQFF. The CDR3 DNA follows: TGTGCCAGCAGTCTAGCGGGAGGGCGTTATGAGCAGTTCTTC.

CDR3 loop: CASSELVLHEQYF. Here the CDR3 DNA reads TGTGCCAGCAGTGAGTTGGTTTTGCACGAGCAGTACTTC. The chain couples TRBV2 to TRBJ2-7, with D hard to call. This CDR3 is 13 amino acids long. Trimming cost V 3 bases and J 5 bases, with 11 bases left between them. The V gene's germline CDR1 is SNHLY and CDR2 FYNNEI.

In this sample, this clone turned up a few times. The CDR3 is CASSQGGTGNSPLHF. The CDR3 DNA sequence: TGTGCCAGCAGCCAAGGGGGAACGGGTAATTCACCCCTCCACTTT. The chain joins TRBV3-1 (or the pseudogene TRBV3-2) to TRBJ1-6; D is unclear. V lost 1 base to trimming and J lost 6 bases, with 10 bases between them. The CDR3 totals 15 residues. Germline V CDR1 and CDR2: LGHDT, YNNKEL (reference sequence).

This chain connects TRBV28 to TRBJ1-1; 10 nucleotides align to TRBD1. The V and J ends lost 3 bases and 6 bases, in that order; junction bases with no gene match: 10. The germline CDR1 and CDR2 sequences are MDHEN and SYDVKM. This CDR3 has 16 amino acids. DNA of the CDR3: TGTGCCAGCAGTTTGGGGGGGACAGGGGCACGGCCTGAAGCTTTCTTT. Protein sequence: CASSLGGTGARPEAFF. Supplemented by reference TRBV28 and TRBJ1-1, the full variable domain reads DVKVTQSSRYLVKRTGEKVFLECVQDMDHENMFWYRQDPGLGLRLIYFSYDVKMKEKGDIPEGYSVSREKKERFSLILESASTNQTSMYLCASSLGGTGARPEAFFGQGTRLTVV.

The chain carries TRBV5-1 and TRBJ2-7, with 7 bases identical to TRBD2. Trimming removed 0 bases from V and 4 bases from J; junction bases left unmatched: 4. The CDR3 loop spans 14 amino acids. Germline CDR1 SGHRS, CDR2 YFSETQ. Here the CDR3 reads CASSLGGSIYEQYF. DNA for the CDR3: TGCGCCAGCAGCTTGGGCGGGAGCATTTACGAGCAGTACTTC.

V and J are TRBV4-1 and TRBJ2-3, with D possibly being TRBD1 (5 bases). The germline V and J ends were trimmed by 8 bases and 0 bases, with 9 bases remaining between them. This CDR3 region has 13 residues. CDR1 and CDR2 from the germline V gene are MGHRA and YSYEKL. The CDR3 protein is CASRRESTDTQYF. CDR3 sequence (DNA): TGCGCCAGCCGCAGGGAAAGCACAGATACGCAGTATTTT.

This clone has just a few counts. The chain has TRBV3-1 (or the pseudogene TRBV3-2) and TRBJ1-3; no clear D. V was clipped by 3 bases and J by 4 bases, with 16 bases between them. Germline V CDR1 and CDR2: LGHDT, YNNKEL (reference sequence). The CDR3 totals 16 residues. CDR3 sequence: CASSQIGGKDGNTIYF. The CDR3, as DNA: TGTGCCAGCAGCCAGATCGGAGGGAAAGACGGAAACACCATATATTTT.

This rearrangement joins TRBV4-3 to TRBJ2-3, with TRBD1 as a possible D gene (6 bases). Trimming left V 4 bases short and J 5 bases short, with 19 bases between. CDR3 length equals 16 residues. CDR1 and CDR2 from the germline V gene are LGHNA and YSLEER. The CDR3 loop reads CASSPQRTLGGDTQYF. The CDR3, as DNA: TGCGCCAGCAGCCCCCAGCGGACTTTAGGGGGAGATACGCAGTATTTT.

This rearrangement joins TRBV4-1 to TRBJ2-1; TRBD2 aligns across 13 bases. The J segment lost 8 bases and the V segment lost 0 bases, leaving 16 bases of the junction unmatched. The CDR3 covers 20 residues. Germline V lookup: CDR1 MGHRA, CDR2 YSYEKL. The CDR3 reads CASSQDKPRGGLAGEHEQFF. Here the CDR3 DNA reads TGCGCCAGCAGCCAAGATAAGCCACGTGGAGGACTAGCGGGAGAGCATGAGCAGTTCTTC.

The rearrangement joins TRBV5-1 to TRBJ2-2, with D uncertain. The V end was cut by 4 bases, the J end by 0 bases, with 7 bases between. Germline values: CDR1 SGHRS, CDR2 YFSETQ. The CDR3 runs 14 residues. Here the CDR3 reads CASSPATNTGELFF. The CDR3, as DNA: TGCGCCAGCAGCCCGGCTACGAACACCGGGGAGCTGTTTTTT.